This TCR beta chain was found in a study of beta chain features in type 1 diabetes. Expressed TCRB transcripts were sequenced, since all the RNA that had been isolated was reverse transcribed. Millions of reads were obtained on average from naive, central memory and regulatory T cell samples. The protocol was immunoSEQ multiplex PCR, while the TCRdb copy is restricted to in-frame clones and leaves out a portion. The sample consists of a few hundred thousand clones, approximately 15% of them appearing once. The germline CDR1 and CDR2 sequences are MDHEN and SYDVKM. Between the trimmed V and J ends, which lost 5 bases and 1 base, there was a span of 11 bases. There are 14 residues in the CDR3. Of note for this clone: Its antigen is not known.

Researchers reported sorting CD4+ naive, central memory, regulatory and stem cell-like memory cells via CD45RO/CCR7/CD25/CD127/CD95/CD27. Study-wide results and limits: When cDNA is sequenced, cells with high TCR expression could be over-represented. The study left unresolved whether HLA type influences TCRB rearrangement. Among all four CD4+ subsets, Type 1 diabetes patients had TCRB CDR3s that were moderately but significantly shorter.

This sequence originates from a young man with type 1 diabetes. The chain is built from TRBV28 and TRBJ2-5; D possibly corresponds to TRBD1 (6 bases). The sample taken for sequencing was naive CD4+ T cells from blood. CDR3 loop: CASSLGTFQETQYF. CDR3 DNA: TGTGCCAGCAGTCTCGGGACATTCCAAGAGACCCAGTACTTC.